The present TCR beta chain was sequenced within a study of response to subunit inactivated influenza vaccine. Overall study results and limits: It was the authors' suggestion that each seasonal influenza vaccination recruits few new T cells.

Using its own MiXCR run on the RT-PCR reads, TCRdb lists one record per CDR3 protein. The sample has about 700,000 distinct CDR3 sequences, approximately 13% seen once. Concerning this clonotype itself: Antigen: not known.

This CDR3 contains 17 residues. The V gene's germline CDR1 is DFQATT and CDR2 SNEGSKA (reference sequence). V shed 2 bases and J shed 5 bases, with 19 bases lying between them. The J gene is TRBJ1-6, the V gene TRBV20-1, with TRBD1 as a possible D gene (6 bases). The receptor was derived from a man over 45 who received an inactivated influenza vaccine. The sample here was PBMCs from blood, taken about 14 days before vaccination. The CDR3 is CSARSQPGTSNNSPLHF. CDR3 in DNA: TGCAGTGCTAGAAGTCAACCCGGGACATCGAATAATTCACCCCTCCACTTT.